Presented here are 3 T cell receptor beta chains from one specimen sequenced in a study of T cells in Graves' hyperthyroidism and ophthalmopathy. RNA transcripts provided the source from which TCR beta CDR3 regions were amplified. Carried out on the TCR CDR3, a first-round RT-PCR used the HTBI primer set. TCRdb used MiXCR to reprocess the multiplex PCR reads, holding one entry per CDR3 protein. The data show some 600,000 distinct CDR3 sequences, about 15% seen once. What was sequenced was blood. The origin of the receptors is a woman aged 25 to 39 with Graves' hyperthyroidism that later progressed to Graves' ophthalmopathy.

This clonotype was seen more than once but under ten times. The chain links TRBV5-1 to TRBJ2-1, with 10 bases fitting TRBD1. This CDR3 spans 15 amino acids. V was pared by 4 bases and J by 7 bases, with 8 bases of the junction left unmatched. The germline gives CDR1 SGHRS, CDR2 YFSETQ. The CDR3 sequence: CASSTSGTGVNEQFF. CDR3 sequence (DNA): TGCGCCAGCAGCACATCCGGGACAGGGGTTAATGAGCAGTTCTTC.

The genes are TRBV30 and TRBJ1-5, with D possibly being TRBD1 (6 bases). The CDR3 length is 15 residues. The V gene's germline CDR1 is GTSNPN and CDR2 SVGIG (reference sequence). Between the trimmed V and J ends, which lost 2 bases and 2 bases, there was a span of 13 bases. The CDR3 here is CAWSLRRTGNQPQHF. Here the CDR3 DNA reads TGTGCCTGGAGTCTGAGAAGGACAGGCAATCAGCCCCAGCATTTT. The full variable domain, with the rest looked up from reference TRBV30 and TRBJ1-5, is SQTIHQWPATLVQPVGSPLSLECTVEGTSNPNLYWYRQAAGRGLQLLFYSVGIGQISSEVPQNLSASRPQDRQFILSSKKLLLSDSGFYLCAWSLRRTGNQPQHFGDGTRLSIL.

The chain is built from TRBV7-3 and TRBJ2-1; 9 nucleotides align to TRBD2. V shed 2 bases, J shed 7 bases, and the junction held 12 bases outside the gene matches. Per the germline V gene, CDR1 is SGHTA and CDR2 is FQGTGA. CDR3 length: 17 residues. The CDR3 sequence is CASSLLAGGPRRNEQFF. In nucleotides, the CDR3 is TGTGCCAGCAGCTTACTCGCGGGAGGGCCCCGAAGAAATGAGCAGTTCTTC.